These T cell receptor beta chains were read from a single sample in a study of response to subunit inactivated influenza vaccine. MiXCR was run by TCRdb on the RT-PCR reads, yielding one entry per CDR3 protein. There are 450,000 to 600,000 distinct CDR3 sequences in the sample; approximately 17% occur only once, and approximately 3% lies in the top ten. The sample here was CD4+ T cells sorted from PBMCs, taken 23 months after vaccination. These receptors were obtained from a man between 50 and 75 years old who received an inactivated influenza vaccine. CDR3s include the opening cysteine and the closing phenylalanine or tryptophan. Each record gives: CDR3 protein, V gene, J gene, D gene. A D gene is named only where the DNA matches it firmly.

CASSRTSGGAGEQFF	TRBV7-2	TRBJ2-1	TRBD2
CSADLGLAGAQSNTDTQYF	TRBV20-1	TRBJ2-3	TRBD2
CASSQELPLASNYGYTF	TRBV4-3	TRBJ1-2	NA
CASSVAAGPGNTIYF	TRBV9	TRBJ1-3	NA
CASSSSPGHPSYEQYF	TRBV5-1	TRBJ2-7	NA
CASSEWASALFDTQYF	TRBV6-4	TRBJ2-3	NA
CATSRSGSYNEQFF	TRBV15	TRBJ2-1	NA
CASSLVGTGEEQYF	TRBV7-8	TRBJ2-7	TRBD1
CASSAQGQGATNEKLFF	TRBV5-6	TRBJ1-4	TRBD1
CASSLSGGGNTIYF	TRBV27	TRBJ1-3	NA
CATSDSERAGGTGRQPQHF	TRBV24-1	TRBJ1-5	NA
CASSYGTGKPTYEQYF	TRBV6-2/TRBV6-3	TRBJ2-7	TRBD1
CASSLIRGRHEQYF	TRBV11-2	TRBJ2-7	TRBD1
CASSSEQNNEQYF	TRBV28	TRBJ2-7	NA
CASSLTGSPFDHSGANVLTF	TRBV6-7	TRBJ2-6	NA
CASSLGWGEQFF	TRBV5-1	TRBJ2-1	NA
CATRGNEKLFF	TRBV28	TRBJ1-4	NA
CSARVTGLAGGLSSYNEQFF	TRBV20-1	TRBJ2-1	TRBD2
CASSRDANDWVTQYF	TRBV6-1	TRBJ2-5	NA
CASCQEGCWDRGSGELFF	TRBV3-1	TRBJ2-2	TRBD1
CASSQDRRGTLHF	TRBV4-3	TRBJ1-6	NA
CSAGGSGEGSWAYEQYF	TRBV20-1	TRBJ2-7	NA
CSAVIGGSGDEQFF	TRBV20-1	TRBJ2-1	NA
CASSQDYSTSGLQETQYF	TRBV14	TRBJ2-5	TRBD2
CASRYQDPSLSSYEQYF	TRBV28	TRBJ2-7	NA
CASSEGQGASYNEQFF	TRBV2	TRBJ2-1	TRBD1
CASSLPPADTQYF	TRBV11-3	TRBJ2-3	NA
CASSQERGNSPLHF	TRBV4-2	TRBJ1-6	NA
CASSLGSDADTQYF	TRBV5-1	TRBJ2-3	NA
CASSPSRGSIYNEQFF	TRBV3-1	TRBJ2-1	TRBD2
CASSPIRGSKKRNNSPLHF	TRBV6-2/TRBV6-3	TRBJ1-6	NA
CASSKDREQTETQYF	TRBV7-2	TRBJ2-5	NA
CASSLGLAGAGELFF	TRBV12-3/TRBV12-4	TRBJ2-2	TRBD2
CASTHIGESYEQYF	TRBV12-3/TRBV12-4	TRBJ2-7	NA
CSARRTGITDTQYF	TRBV20-1	TRBJ2-3	TRBD1
CASSFTGKETQYF	TRBV12-3/TRBV12-4	TRBJ2-5	NA
CASSQVPPGLAGPSSYNEQFF	TRBV3-1	TRBJ2-1	TRBD2
CASSKDRVLNTGELFF	TRBV5-5	TRBJ2-2	TRBD1
CASSYGPSEQFF	TRBV6-6	TRBJ2-1	NA
CATSASGADEKLFF	TRBV24-1	TRBJ1-4	NA
CASSLRAAGWSETQYF	TRBV12-3/TRBV12-4	TRBJ2-5	NA
CASTRNSGANVLTF	TRBV28	TRBJ2-6	NA
CASRQGGVNYGYTF	TRBV19	TRBJ1-2	TRBD1
CSVEGSRYGYTF	TRBV29-1	TRBJ1-2	NA
CASSPLTGNTEAFF	TRBV18	TRBJ1-1	NA
CASSLAGALVDTQYF	TRBV5-8	TRBJ2-3	NA
CASSFGLAGSKETQYF	TRBV5-6	TRBJ2-5	TRBD2
CASSQGPATGELFF	TRBV4-3	TRBJ2-2	NA
CSARDPGGTDTQYF	TRBV20-1	TRBJ2-3	NA
CAISREGDTEAFF	TRBV10-3	TRBJ1-1	NA
CASSFGLAGGDTQYF	TRBV7-2	TRBJ2-3	TRBD2
CASSRDYLSYNEQFF	TRBV18	TRBJ2-1	TRBD2
CASSQSAGPGSEQYF	TRBV3-1	TRBJ2-7	NA